These 12 T cell receptor beta chains came from one sample sequenced in a study of blood T cell repertoires in COVID-19. Method: immunoSEQ multiplex PCR; TCRdb's copy keeps in-frame clones and lacks some. The sample holds 190,000 or so clones, 70% to 90% seen once. The specimen sequenced was peripheral blood. All receptors come from a woman younger than 45 with acute or convalescent COVID-19.

V is TRBV18 and J is TRBJ2-7; 9 bases agree with TRBD1. The CDR3 is 14 amino acids. Germline CDR1 KGHSH, CDR2 LQKENI. The V and J ends lost 6 bases and 7 bases, in that order; junction bases with no gene match: 10. The CDR3 sequence: CASSPTTGTGEQYF. DNA of the CDR3: TGTGCCAGCTCTCCAACGACCGGGACAGGGGAGCAGTACTTC.

For the CDR3, the DNA is TGTGCCAGCAGCTCCCCATCGACAGGGATGGCTTCACCCCTCCACTTT. Amino acids: CASSSPSTGMASPLHF. The chain couples TRBV5-4 to TRBJ1-6; TRBD1 agrees at 7 bases. Germline V lookup: CDR1 SGHNT, CDR2 YYREEE (reference sequence). With V trimmed by 3 bases and J by 9 bases, 12 bases remained unmatched. The CDR3 is made up of 16 amino acids.

The chain has TRBV28 and TRBJ2-3; 7 bases align to TRBD2. Germline V gene data show CDR1 as MDHEN and CDR2 as SYDVKM. CDR3 length: 14 amino acids. V trimming: 2 bases; J trimming: 7 bases; junction bases outside the gene matches: 6. For the CDR3, the DNA is TGTGCCAGCAGTTTACCTGCGGGAGCTTATACGCAGTATTTT. Its translation is CASSLPAGAYTQYF.

The CDR3 is CASSSTTITGELFF. DNA of the CDR3: TGCGCCAGCAGCTCCACTACTATTACCGGGGAGCTGTTTTTT. The V and J genes are TRBV5-1 and TRBJ2-2; D gene unclear. The germline CDR1 and CDR2 sequences are SGHRS and YFSETQ. There are 14 residues in the CDR3. Trimming removed 3 bases from V and 5 bases from J, with 11 bases in between. Full variable domain (outside the CDR3, taken from reference TRBV5-1 and TRBJ2-2): KAGVTQTPRYLIKTRGQQVTLSCSPISGHRSVSWYQQTPGQGLQFLFEYFSETQRNKGNFPGRFSGRQFSNSRSEMNVSTLELGDSALYLCASSSTTITGELFFGEGSRLTVL.

The V gene is TRBV5-1, the J gene TRBJ2-5; perhaps TRBD1 as D (5 bases). The germline V gene has CDR1 SGHRS and CDR2 YFSETQ. The CDR3 runs 12 residues. V was shortened by 5 bases and J by 4 bases, with 9 bases between the two germline ends. The CDR3 sequence is CASRGQGETQYF. CDR3 coding DNA: TGCGCCAGCAGGGGGCAGGGAGAGACCCAGTACTTC.

The count of this clone is one. The chain combines TRBV7-9 with TRBJ2-5; TRBD2 matches 9 bases. Germline trimming cut 1 base from V and 2 bases from J; bases unmatched to any gene: 2. Germline V gene lookup returns CDR1 SEHNR and CDR2 FQNEAQ (reference sequence). This CDR3 comprises 15 residues. The CDR3 region is CASSLGLAGQETQYF. The CDR3 bases are TGTGCCAGCAGCTTAGGTCTAGCGGGGCAAGAGACCCAGTACTTC. The whole variable domain, filled in from reference TRBV7-9 and TRBJ2-5, reads DTGVSQNPRHKITKRGQNVTFRCDPISEHNRLYWYRQTLGQGPEFLTYFQNEAQLEKSRLLSDRFSAERPKGSFSTLEIQRTEQGDSAMYLCASSLGLAGQETQYFGPGTRLLVL.

The rearrangement joins TRBV7-9 to TRBJ2-7; TRBD1 aligns across 8 bases. This CDR3 is 16 amino acids long. V trimming: 3 bases; J trimming: 2 bases; junction bases outside the gene matches: 9. Germline lookup yields CDR1 SEHNR and CDR2 FQNEAQ (reference sequence). CDR3 region: CASSFTTGTGAYEQYF. CDR3 in DNA: TGTGCCAGCAGCTTTACGACCGGGACAGGAGCCTACGAGCAGTACTTC.

V is TRBV27 and J is TRBJ2-1; tentative D call: TRBD2 (5 bases). The CDR3 runs to 13 residues. V was trimmed by 3 bases and J by 9 bases, leaving 12 bases between them. The germline V gene has CDR1 MNHEY and CDR2 SMNVEV (reference sequence). CDR3 loop: CASSFGTSREQFF. CDR3 in DNA: TGTGCCAGCAGTTTTGGAACTAGTCGTGAGCAGTTCTTC.

The CDR3 DNA is TGTGCCAGCAGCCGGGGACAGGGGCTCGAGCAGTACTTC. Amino acids: CASSRGQGLEQYF. This rearrangement joins TRBV11-3 to TRBJ2-7, with TRBD1 matching 10 bases. J was trimmed by 6 bases and V by 5 bases; bases with no gene match: 4. Germline V lookup: CDR1 SGHNT, CDR2 YENEEA. The CDR3 has 13 residues. Together with reference TRBV11-3 and TRBJ2-7, the CDR3 gives the full variable domain: EAGVVQSPRYKIIEKKQPVAFWCNPISGHNTLYWYLQNLGQGPELLIRYENEEAVDDSQLPKDRFSAERLKGVDSTLKIQPAELGDSAVYLCASSRGQGLEQYFGPGTRLTVT.

V and J are TRBV18 and TRBJ1-1; no clear D gene. V was clipped by 1 base and J by 1 base, with 10 bases between them. There are 15 residues in the CDR3. The germline V gene encodes CDR1 KGHSH and CDR2 LQKENI. This CDR3 is CASSPQAEGNTEAFF. Here the CDR3 DNA reads TGTGCCAGCTCACCACAGGCGGAAGGGAACACTGAAGCTTTCTTT.

The chain joins TRBV29-1 to TRBJ2-1; D not certain. Germline lookup yields CDR1 SQVTM and CDR2 ANQGSEA. This CDR3 region has 15 residues. Trimming left V 0 bases short and J 0 bases short, with 9 bases between. CDR3: CSVEDRHSSYNEQFF. The CDR3 DNA reads TGCAGCGTTGAAGATCGTCACAGCTCCTACAATGAGCAGTTCTTC.

This clone has only one observation. V and J are TRBV5-4 and TRBJ2-1; TRBD2 matches at 9 bases. The length of the CDR3 is 20 residues. Trimming cost V 4 bases and J 6 bases; bases outside gene matches: 23. CDR1 SGHNT and CDR2 YYREEE come from the germline V gene (reference sequence). The CDR3 DNA reads TGTGCCAGCAGCCCCTCATACGGAATTTCCTTAGCGGGAGCTTTCAATGAGCAGTTCTTC. This sequence encodes CASSPSYGISLAGAFNEQFF. Based on the CDR3 plus reference TRBV5-4 and TRBJ2-1, the full variable domain is ETGVTQSPTHLIKTRGQQVTLRCSSQSGHNTVSWYQQALGQGPQFIFQYYREEENGRGNFPPRFSGLQFPNYSSELNVNALELDDSALYLCASSPSYGISLAGAFNEQFFGPGTRLTVL.